This T cell receptor beta chain was retrieved from a study of T cell responses to AZD1222 COVID-19 vaccine. About this clone itself: Its target is not known.

Overall study results and limits: Increases in Spike-specific TCR breadth and depth were seen after two AZD1222 doses.

Combined were second doses at about 4 or about 12 weeks. V lost 0 bases, J lost 0 bases, and 6 bases lay in between. The CDR3 contains 14 residues. The germline V gene encodes CDR1 SGHRS and CDR2 YFSETQ. Using immunoSEQ multiplex PCR, the repertoire was profiled, and TCRdb retains in-frame clones only, with some absent. Among more than 90,000 clones listed, 80% to 90% were seen once. The specimen was peripheral blood, collected 28 days after the second AZD1222 dose. This TCR was sampled from an adult who received the AZD1222 COVID-19 vaccine. V usage is TRBV5-1 and J usage is TRBJ1-1; D gene uncertain. The chain's CDR3 is CASSLVGMNTEAFF. CDR3 nucleotides: TGCGCCAGCAGCTTGGTGGGGATGAACACTGAAGCTTTCTTT.